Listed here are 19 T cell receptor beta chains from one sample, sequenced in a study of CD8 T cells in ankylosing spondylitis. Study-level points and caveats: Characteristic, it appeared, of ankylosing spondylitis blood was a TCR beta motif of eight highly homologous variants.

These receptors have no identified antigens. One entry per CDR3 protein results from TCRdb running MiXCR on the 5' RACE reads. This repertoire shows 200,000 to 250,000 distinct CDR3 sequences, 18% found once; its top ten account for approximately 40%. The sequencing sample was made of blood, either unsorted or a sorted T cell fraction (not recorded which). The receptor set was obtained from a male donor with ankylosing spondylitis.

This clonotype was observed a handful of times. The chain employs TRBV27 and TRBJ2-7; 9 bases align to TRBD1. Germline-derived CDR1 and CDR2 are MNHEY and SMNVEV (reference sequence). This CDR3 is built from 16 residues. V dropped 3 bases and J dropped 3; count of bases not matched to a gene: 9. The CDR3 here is CASSFSGGQGFYEQYF. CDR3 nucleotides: TGTGCCAGCAGTTTTTCGGGGGGACAGGGATTCTACGAGCAGTACTTC.

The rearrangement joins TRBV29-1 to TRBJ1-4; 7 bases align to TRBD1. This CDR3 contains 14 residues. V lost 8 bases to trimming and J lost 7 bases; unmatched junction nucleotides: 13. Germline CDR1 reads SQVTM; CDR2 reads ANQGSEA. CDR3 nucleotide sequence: TGCAGCTCATTGACAGGGATTGATGGTGAAAAACTGTTTTTT. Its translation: CSSLTGIDGEKLFF.

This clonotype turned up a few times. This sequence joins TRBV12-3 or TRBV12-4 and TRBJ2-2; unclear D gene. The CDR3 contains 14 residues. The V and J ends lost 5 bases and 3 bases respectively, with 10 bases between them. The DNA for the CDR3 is TGTGCCAGCAGTAGTCTACCTTACACCGGGGAGCTGTTTTTT. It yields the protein CASSSLPYTGELFF.

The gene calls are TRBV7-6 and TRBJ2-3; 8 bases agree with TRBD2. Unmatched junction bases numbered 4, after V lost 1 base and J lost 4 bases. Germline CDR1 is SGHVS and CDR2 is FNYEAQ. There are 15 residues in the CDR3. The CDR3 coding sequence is TGTGCCAGCAGCTTAGTGGCGGGGGGCCCAGATACGCAGTATTTT. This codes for CASSLVAGGPDTQYF.

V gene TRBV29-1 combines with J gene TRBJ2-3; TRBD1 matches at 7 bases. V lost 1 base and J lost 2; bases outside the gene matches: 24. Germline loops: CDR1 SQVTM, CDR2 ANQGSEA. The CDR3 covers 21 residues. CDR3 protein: CSVEGYYDRDGSRSSTDTQYF. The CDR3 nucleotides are TGCAGCGTTGAAGGCTACTACGACAGGGATGGATCCCGAAGCTCCACAGATACGCAGTATTTT.

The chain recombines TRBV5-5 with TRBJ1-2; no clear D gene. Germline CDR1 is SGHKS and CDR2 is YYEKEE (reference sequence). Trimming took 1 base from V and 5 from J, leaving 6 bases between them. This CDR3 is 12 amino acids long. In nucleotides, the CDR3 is TGTGCCAGCAGCTTGATAGAGTATGGCTACACCTTC. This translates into CASSLIEYGYTF.

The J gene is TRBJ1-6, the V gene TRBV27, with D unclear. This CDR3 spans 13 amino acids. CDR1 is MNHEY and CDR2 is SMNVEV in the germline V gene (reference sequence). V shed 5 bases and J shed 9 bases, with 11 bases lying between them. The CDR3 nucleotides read TGTGCCAGCAGTGTGTCAGTTTTTTCACCCCTCCACTTT. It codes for CASSVSVFSPLHF.

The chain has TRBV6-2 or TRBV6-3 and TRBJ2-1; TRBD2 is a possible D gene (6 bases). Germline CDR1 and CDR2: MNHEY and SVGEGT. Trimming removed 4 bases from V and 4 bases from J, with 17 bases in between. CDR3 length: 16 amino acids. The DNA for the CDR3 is TGTGCCAGCAGTTCCCTCAGGGTTGGAGGGTACAATGAGCAGTTCTTC. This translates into CASSSLRVGGYNEQFF.

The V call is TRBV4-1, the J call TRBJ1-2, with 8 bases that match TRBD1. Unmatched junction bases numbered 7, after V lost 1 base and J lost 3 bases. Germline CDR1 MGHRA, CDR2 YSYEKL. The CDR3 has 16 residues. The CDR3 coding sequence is TGCGCCAGCAGCCAAGGAGAAGCAGGGGGCTACTATGGCTACACCTTC. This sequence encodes CASSQGEAGGYYGYTF.

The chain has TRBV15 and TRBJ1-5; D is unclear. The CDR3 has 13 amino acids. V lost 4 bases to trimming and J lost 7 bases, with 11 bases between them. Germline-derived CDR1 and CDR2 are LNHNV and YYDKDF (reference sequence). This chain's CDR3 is CATSITVSQPQHF. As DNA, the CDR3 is TGTGCCACCAGCATTACCGTTTCGCAGCCCCAGCATTTT.

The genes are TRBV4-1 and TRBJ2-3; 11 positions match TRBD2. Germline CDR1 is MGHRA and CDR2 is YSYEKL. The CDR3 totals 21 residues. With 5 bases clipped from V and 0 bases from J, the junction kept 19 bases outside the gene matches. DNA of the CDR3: TGCGCCAGCAGCTCGTGGGGTAGCGGGAGGGCGGGCCTCGAAAGCACAGATACGCAGTATTTT. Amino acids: CASSSWGSGRAGLESTDTQYF.

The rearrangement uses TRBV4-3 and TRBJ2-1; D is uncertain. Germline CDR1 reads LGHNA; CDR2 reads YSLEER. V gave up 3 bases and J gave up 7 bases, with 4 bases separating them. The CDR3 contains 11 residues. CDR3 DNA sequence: TGCGCCAGCAGCCATATGAATGAGCAGTTCTTC. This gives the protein CASSHMNEQFF.

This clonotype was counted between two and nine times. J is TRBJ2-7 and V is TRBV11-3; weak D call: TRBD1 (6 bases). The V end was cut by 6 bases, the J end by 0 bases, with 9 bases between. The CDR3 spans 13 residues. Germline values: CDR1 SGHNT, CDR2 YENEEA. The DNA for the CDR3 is TGTGCCAGCAGTAGGACAGACTCCTACGAGCAGTACTTC. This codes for CASSRTDSYEQYF.

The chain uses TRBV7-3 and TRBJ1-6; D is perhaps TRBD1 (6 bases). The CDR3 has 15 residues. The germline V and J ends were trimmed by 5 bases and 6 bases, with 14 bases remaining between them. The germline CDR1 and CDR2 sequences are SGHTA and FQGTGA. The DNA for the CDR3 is TGTGCCAGCAGCCCGAAGGCAGGGGCTAATTCACCCCTCCACTTT. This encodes CASSPKAGANSPLHF.

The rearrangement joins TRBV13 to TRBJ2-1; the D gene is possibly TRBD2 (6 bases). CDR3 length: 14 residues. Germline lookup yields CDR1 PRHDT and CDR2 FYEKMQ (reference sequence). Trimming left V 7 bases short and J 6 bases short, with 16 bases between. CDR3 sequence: CASTGGGKANEQFF. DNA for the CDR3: TGTGCCAGCACCGGAGGCGGGAAGGCCAATGAGCAGTTCTTC.

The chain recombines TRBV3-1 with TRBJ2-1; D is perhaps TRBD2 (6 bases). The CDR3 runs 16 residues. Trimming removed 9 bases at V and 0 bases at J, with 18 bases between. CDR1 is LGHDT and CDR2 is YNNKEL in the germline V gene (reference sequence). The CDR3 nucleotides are TGTGCCAGTCAGAGAAGCGGGTCTTTCTCCTACAATGAGCAGTTCTTC. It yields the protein CASQRSGSFSYNEQFF.

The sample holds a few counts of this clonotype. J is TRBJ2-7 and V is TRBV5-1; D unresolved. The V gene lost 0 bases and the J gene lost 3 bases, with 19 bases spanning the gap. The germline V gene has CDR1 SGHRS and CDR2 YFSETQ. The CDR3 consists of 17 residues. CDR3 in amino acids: CASSLAEVSVINYEQYF. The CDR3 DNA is TGCGCCAGCAGCTTGGCGGAAGTGAGCGTGATAAACTACGAGCAGTACTTC.

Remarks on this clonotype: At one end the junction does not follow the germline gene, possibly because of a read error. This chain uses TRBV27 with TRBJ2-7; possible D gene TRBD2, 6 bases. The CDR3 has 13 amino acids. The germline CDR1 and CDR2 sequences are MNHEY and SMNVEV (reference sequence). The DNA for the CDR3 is TGTGCCAGCGGTTTCGGGACTGCCTACGAGCAGTACTTC. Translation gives CASGFGTAYEQYF.

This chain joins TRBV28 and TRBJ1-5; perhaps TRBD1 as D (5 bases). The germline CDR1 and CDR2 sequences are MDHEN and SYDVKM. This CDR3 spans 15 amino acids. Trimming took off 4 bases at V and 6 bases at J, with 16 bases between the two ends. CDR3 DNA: TGTGCCAGCAGTTCTGGCAGGGCGGTAGCTCAGCCCCAGCATTTT. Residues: CASSSGRAVAQPQHF. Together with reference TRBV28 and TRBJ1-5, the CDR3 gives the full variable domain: DVKVTQSSRYLVKRTGEKVFLECVQDMDHENMFWYRQDPGLGLRLIYFSYDVKMKEKGDIPEGYSVSREKKERFSLILESASTNQTSMYLCASSSGRAVAQPQHFGDGTRLSIL.